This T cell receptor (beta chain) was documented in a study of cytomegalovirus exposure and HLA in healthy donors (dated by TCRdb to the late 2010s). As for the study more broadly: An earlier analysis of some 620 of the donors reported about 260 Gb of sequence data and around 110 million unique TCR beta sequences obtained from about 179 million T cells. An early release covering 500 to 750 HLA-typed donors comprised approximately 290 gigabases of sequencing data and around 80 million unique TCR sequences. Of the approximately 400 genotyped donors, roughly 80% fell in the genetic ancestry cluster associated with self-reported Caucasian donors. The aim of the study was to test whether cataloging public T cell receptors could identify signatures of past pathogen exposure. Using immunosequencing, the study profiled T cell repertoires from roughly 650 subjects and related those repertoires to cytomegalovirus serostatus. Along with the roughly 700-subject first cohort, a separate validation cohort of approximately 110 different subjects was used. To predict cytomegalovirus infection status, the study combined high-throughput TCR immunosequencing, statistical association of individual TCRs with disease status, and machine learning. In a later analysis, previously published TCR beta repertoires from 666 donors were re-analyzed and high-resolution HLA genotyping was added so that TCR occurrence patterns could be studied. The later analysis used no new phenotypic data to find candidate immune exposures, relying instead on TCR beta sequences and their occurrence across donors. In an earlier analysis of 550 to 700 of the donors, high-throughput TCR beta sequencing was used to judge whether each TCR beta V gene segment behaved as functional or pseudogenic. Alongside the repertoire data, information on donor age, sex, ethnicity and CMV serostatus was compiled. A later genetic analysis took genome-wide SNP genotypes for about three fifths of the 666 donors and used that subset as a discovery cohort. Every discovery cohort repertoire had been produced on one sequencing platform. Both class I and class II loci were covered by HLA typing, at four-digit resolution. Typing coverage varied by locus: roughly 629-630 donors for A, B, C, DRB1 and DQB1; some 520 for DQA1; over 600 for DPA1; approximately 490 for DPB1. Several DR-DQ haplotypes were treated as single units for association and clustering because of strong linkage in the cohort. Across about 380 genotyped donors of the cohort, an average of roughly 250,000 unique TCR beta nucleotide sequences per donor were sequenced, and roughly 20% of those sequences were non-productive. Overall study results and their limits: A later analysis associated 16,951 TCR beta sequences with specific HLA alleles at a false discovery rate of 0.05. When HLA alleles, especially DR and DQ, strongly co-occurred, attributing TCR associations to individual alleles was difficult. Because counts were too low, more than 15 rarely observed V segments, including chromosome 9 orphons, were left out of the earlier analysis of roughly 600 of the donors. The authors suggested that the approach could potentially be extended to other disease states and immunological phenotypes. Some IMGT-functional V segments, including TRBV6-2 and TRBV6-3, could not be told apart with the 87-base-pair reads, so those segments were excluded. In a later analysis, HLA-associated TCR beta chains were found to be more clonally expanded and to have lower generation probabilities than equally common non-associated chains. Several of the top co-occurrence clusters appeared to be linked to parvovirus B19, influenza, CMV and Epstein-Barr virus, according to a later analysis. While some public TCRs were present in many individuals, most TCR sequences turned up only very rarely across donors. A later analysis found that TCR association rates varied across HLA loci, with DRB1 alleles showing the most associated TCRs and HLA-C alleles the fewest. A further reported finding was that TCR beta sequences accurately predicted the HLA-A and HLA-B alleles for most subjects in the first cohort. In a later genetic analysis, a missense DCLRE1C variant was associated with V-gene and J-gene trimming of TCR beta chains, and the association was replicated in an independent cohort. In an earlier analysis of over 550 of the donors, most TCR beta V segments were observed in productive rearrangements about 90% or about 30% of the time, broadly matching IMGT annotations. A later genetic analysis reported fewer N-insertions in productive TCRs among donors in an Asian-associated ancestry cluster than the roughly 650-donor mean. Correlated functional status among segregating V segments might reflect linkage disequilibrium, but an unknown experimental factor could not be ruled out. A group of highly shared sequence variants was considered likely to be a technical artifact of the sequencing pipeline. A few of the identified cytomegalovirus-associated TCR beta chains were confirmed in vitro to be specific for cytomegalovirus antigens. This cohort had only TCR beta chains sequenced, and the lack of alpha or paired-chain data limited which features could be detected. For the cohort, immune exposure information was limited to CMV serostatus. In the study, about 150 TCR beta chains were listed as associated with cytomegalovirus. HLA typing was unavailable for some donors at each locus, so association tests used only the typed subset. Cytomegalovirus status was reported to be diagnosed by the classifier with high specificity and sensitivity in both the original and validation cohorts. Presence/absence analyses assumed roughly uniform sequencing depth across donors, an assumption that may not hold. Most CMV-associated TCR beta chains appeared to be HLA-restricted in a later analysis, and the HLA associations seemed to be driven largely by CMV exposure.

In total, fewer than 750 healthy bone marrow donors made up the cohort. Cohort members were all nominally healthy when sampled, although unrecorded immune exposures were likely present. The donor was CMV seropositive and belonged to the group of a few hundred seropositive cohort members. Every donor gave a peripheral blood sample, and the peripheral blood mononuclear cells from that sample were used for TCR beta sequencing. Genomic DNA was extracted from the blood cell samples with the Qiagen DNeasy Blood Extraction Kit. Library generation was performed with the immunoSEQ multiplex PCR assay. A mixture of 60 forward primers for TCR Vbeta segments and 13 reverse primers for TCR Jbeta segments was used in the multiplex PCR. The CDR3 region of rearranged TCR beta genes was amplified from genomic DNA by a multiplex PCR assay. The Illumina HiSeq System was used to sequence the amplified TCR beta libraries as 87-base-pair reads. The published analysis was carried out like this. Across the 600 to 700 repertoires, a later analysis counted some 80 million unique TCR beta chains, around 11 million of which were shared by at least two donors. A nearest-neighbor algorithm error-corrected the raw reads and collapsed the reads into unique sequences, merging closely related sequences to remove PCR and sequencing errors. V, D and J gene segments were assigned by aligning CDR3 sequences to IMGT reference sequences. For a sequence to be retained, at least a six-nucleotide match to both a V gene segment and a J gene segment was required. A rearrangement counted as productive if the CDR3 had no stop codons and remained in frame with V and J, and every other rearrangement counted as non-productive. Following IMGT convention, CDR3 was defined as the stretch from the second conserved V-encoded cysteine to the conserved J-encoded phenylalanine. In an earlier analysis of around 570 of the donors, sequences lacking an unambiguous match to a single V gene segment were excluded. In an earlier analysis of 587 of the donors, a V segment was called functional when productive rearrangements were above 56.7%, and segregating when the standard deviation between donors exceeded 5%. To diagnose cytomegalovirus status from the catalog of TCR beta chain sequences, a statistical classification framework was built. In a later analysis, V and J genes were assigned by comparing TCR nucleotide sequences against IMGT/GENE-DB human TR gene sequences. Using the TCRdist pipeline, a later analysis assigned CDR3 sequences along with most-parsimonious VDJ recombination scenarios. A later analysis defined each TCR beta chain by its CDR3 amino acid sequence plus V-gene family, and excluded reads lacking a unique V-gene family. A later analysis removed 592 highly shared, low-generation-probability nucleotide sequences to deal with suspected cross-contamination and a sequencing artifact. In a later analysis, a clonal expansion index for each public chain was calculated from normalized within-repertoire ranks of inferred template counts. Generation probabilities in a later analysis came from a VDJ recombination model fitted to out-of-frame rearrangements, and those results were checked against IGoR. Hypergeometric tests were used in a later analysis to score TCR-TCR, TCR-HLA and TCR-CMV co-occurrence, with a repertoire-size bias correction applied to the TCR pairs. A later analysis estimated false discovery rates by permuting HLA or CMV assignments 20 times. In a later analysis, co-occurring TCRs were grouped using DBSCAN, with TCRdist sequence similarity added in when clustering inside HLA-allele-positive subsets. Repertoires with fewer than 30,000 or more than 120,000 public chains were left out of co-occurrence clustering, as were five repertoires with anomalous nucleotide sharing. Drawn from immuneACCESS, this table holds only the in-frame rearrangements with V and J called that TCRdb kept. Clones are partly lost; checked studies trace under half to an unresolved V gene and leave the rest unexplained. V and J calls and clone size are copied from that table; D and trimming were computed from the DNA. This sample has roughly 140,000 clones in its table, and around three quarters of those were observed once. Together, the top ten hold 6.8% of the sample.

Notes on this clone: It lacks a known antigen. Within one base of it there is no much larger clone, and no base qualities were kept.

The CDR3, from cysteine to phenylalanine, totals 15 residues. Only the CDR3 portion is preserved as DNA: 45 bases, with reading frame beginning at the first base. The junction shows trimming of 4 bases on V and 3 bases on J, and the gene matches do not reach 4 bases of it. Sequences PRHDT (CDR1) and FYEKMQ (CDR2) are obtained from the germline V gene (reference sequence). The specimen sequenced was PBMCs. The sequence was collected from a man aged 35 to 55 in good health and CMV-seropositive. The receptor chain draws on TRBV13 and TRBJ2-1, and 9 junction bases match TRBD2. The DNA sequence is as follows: TGTGCCAGCAGCTGGCGGGGGGGCCACTACAATGAGCAGTTCTTC. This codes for CASSWRGGHYNEQFF.